The present T cell receptor beta chain was sequenced within a study of Ad26.COV2.S vaccination and SARS-CoV-2 variants. Study conclusions and caveats: Assessments of TCR breadth and depth may have underestimated the total T cell responses.

Specified treatment: some 20 received Ad26.COV2.S at low or high dose, single or two shots; about 5 received placebo; per-sample allocation not given. Specimens were obtained on day 63 following the first vaccine or placebo injection. Deletions cut 5 bases from V and 4 bases from J, with 20 bases between. Germline V gene lookup returns CDR1 LNHNV and CDR2 YYDKDF (reference sequence). This CDR3 region has 16 residues. Profiling relied on immunoSEQ multiplex PCR, and the TCRdb table lists in-frame clones only, not all of them. This sample carries roughly 450,000 clones, around 90% of them seen once, and the ten largest clones take 12%. Worth noting for this clone: The antigen remains unidentified.

Specimen: peripheral blood, collected in a trial of Ad26.COV2.S vaccine versus placebo. V gene TRBV15 combines with J gene TRBJ2-5; D is perhaps TRBD2 (6 bases). This clonotype was sampled from a person between 18 and 65 years old who received the Ad26.COV2.S COVID-19 vaccine or a placebo. The chain's CDR3 is CATSGVHKEGLETQYF. The CDR3 bases are TGTGCCACCAGCGGAGTCCACAAGGAGGGGTTAGAGACCCAGTACTTC.